The subject of this entry is one TCR beta chain. This entry belongs to a study of T cell responses to AZD1222 COVID-19 vaccine. CDR1 and CDR2 (germline): SGHNT, YYREEE (reference sequence). The ends were cut back, 0 bases at V and 5 bases at J, with 11 bases in the middle. The CDR3 contains 14 residues. Libraries were prepared by immunoSEQ multiplex PCR; TCRdb keeps only in-frame clonotypes and omits some of them. The sample comprises about 84,000 clones, 87% of which are singletons, and 11% rests with the top ten. The chain uses TRBV5-4 and TRBJ1-2, with TRBD1 as a possible D gene (5 bases). The source material was peripheral blood, sampled 28 days after the second AZD1222 dose. This clonotype was obtained from an adult who received the AZD1222 COVID-19 vaccine. The CDR3 DNA follows: TGTGCCAGCAGCTTGGGGCAGGGAGAATATGGCTACACCTTC. Amino acid sequence: CASSLGQGEYGYTF.